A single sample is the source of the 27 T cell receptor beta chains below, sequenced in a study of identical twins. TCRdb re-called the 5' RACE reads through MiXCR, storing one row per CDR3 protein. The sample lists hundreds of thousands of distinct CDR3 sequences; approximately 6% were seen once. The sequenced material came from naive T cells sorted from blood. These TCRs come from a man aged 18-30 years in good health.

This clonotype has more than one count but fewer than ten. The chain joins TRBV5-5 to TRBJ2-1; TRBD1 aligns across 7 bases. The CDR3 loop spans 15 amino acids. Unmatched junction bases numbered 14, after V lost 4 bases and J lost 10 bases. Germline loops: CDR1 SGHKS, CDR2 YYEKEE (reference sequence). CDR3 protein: CASSAPGTANTEQFF. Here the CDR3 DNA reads TGTGCCAGCAGCGCACCCGGGACAGCGAATACGGAGCAGTTCTTC.

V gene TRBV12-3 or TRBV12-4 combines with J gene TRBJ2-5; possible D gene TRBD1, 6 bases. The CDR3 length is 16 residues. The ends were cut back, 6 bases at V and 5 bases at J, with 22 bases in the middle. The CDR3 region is CASRPNGQSPAETQYF. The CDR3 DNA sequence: TGTGCCAGCAGGCCCAACGGACAGTCCCCCGCGGAGACCCAGTACTTC.

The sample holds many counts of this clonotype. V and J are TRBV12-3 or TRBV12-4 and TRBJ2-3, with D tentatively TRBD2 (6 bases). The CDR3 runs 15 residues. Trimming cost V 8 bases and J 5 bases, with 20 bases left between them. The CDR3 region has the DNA TGTGCCAGCTACCGCTACGGCGGGATTCAAGATACGCAGTATTTT. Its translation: CASYRYGGIQDTQYF.

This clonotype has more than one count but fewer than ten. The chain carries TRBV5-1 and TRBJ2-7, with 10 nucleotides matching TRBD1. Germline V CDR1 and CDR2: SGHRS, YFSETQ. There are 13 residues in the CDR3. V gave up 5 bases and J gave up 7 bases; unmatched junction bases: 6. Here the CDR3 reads CASRRDRGLEQYV. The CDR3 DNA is TGCGCCAGCAGGCGGGACAGGGGTCTAGAGCAGTACGTC.

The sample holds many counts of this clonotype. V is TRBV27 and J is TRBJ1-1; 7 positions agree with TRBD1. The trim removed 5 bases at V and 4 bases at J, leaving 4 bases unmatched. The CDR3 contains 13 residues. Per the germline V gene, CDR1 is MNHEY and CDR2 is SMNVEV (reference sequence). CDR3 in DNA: TGTGCCAGCAGTGAATACAGGGGCACTGAAGCTTTCTTT. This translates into CASSEYRGTEAFF.

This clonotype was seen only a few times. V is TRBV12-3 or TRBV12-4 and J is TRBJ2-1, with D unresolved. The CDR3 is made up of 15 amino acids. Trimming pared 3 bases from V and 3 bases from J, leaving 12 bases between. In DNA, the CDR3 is TGTGCCAGCAGTTTTCGGTCCCCCCTCTACAATGAGCAGTTCTTC. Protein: CASSFRSPLYNEQFF.

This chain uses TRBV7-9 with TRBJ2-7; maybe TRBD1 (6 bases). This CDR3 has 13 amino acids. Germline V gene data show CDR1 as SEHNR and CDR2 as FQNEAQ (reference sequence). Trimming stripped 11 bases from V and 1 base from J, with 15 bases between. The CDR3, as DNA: TGTGCCGGTACAGGGTTGGGATCCTACGAGCAGTACTTC. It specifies CAGTGLGSYEQYF.

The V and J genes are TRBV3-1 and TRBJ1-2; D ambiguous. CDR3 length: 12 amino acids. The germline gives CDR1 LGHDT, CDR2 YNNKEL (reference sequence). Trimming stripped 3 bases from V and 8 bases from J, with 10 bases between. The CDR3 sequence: CASSQSRGGYTF. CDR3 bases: TGTGCCAGCAGCCAGAGCCGAGGGGGCTACACCTTC.

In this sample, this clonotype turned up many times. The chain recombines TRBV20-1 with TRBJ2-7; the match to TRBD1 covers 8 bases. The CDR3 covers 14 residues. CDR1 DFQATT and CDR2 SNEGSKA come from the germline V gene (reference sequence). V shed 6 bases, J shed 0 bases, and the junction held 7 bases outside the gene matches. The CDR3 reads CSAPRQGTSYEQYF. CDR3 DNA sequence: TGCAGTGCCCCGAGACAGGGGACCTCCTACGAGCAGTACTTC.

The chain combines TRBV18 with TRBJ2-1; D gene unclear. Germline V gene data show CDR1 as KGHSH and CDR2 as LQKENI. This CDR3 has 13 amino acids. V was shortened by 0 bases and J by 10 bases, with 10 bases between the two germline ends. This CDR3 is CASSPPVLNEQFF. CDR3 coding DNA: TGTGCCAGCTCACCACCAGTTCTCAACGAGCAGTTCTTC.

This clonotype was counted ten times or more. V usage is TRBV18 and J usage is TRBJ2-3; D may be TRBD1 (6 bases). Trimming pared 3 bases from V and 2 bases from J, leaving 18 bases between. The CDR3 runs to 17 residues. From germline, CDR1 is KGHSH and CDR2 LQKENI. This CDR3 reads CASSPLEATGLTDTQYF. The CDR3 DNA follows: TGTGCCAGCTCACCCCTTGAGGCGACAGGACTCACAGATACGCAGTATTTT.

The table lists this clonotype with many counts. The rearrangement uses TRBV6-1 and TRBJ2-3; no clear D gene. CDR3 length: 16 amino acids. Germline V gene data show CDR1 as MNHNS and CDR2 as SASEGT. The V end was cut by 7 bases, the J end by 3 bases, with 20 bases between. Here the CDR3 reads CASTPFESANTDTQYF. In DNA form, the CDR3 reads TGTGCCAGCACCCCTTTCGAGTCCGCTAATACAGATACGCAGTATTTT.

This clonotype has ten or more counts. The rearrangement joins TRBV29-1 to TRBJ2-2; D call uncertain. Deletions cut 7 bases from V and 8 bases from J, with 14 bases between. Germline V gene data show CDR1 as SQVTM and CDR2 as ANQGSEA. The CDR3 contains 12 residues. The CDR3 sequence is CSADTLRGELFF. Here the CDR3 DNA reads TGCAGCGCCGATACTCTCCGGGGGGAGCTGTTTTTT.

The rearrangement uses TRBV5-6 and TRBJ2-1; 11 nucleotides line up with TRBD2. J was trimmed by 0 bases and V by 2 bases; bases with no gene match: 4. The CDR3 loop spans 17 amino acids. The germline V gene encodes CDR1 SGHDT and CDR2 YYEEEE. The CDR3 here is CASSFWLAGGSYNEQFF. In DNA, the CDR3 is TGTGCCAGCAGCTTTTGGCTAGCGGGAGGCTCCTACAATGAGCAGTTCTTC.

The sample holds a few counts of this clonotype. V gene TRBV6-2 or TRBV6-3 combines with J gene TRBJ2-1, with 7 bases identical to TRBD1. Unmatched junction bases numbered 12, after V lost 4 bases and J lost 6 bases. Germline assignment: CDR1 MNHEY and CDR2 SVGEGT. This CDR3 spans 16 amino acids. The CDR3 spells CASSWTGQRTGNEQFF. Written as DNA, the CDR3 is TGTGCCAGCAGTTGGACAGGACAAAGGACGGGCAATGAGCAGTTCTTC.

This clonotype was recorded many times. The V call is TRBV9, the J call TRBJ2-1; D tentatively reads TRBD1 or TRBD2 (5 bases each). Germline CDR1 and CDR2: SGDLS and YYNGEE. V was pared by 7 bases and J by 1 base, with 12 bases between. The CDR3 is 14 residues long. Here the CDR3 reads CASSGADSYNEQFF. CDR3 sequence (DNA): TGTGCCAGCTCCGGGGCAGATTCCTACAATGAGCAGTTCTTC. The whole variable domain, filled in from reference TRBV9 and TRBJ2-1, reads DSGVTQTPKHLITATGQRVTLRCSPRSGDLSVYWYQQSLDQGLQFLIQYYNGEERAKGNILERFSAQQFPDLHSELNLSSLELGDSALYFCASSGADSYNEQFFGPGTRLTVL.

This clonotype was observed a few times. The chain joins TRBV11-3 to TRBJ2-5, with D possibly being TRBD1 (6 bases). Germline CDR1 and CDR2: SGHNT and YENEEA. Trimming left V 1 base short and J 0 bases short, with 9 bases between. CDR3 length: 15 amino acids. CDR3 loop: CASSLADRYQETQYF. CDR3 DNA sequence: TGTGCCAGCAGCTTAGCCGACAGGTACCAAGAGACCCAGTACTTC.

The DNA for the CDR3 is TGTGCCAGCAGTCTCCTGACAGGGGAAGAGACCCAGTACTTC. Translation: CASSLLTGEETQYF. The chain has TRBV28 and TRBJ2-5, with 8 bases aligning to TRBD1. Germline V CDR1 and CDR2: MDHEN, SYDVKM. The V and J ends lost 5 bases and 3 bases, in that order; junction bases with no gene match: 5. CDR3 length: 14 amino acids.

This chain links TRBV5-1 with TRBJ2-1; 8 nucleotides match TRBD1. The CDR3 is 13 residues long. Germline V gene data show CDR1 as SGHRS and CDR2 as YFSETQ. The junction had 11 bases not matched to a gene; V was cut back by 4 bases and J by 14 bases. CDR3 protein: CASSPSMWDRKFF. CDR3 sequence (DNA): TGCGCCAGCAGCCCCTCCATGTGGGACAGGAAGTTCTTC.

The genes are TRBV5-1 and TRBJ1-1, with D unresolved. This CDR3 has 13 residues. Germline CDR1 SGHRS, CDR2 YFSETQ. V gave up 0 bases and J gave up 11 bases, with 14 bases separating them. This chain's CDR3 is CASSLAAGGGAFF. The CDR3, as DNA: TGCGCCAGCAGCTTGGCCGCGGGCGGTGGGGCTTTCTTT.

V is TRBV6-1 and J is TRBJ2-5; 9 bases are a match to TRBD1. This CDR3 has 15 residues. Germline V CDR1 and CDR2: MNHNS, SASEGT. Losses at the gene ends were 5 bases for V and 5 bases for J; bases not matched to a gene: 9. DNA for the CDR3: TGTGCCAGCAGTACCGGGACAGGGAAGGACGAGACCCAGTACTTC. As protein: CASSTGTGKDETQYF.

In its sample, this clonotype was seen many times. The CDR3 is CSARKPGTVYNEQFF. For the CDR3, the DNA is TGCAGTGCTAGAAAGCCCGGGACAGTTTATAATGAGCAGTTCTTC. This chain links TRBV20-1 with TRBJ2-1; 7 nucleotides agree with TRBD1. Germline V gene lookup returns CDR1 DFQATT and CDR2 SNEGSKA (reference sequence). J gave up 7 bases and V 2 bases, and 11 bases lay outside the gene matches. The length of the CDR3 is 15 residues.

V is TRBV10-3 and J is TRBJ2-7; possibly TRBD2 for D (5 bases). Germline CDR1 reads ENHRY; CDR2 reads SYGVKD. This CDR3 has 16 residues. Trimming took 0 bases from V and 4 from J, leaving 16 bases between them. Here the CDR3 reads CAISESGRELGYEQYF. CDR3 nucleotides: TGTGCCATCAGTGAGTCGGGAAGGGAGTTGGGGTACGAGCAGTACTTC.

CDR3 coding DNA: TGCGCCAGCAGCCAAGATCAAGGGTTGGCTAGCGGTTACACAGATACGCAGTATTTT. Encoded protein: CASSQDQGLASGYTDTQYF. The chain couples TRBV4-1 to TRBJ2-3; 7 bases line up with TRBD2. Germline V lookup: CDR1 MGHRA, CDR2 YSYEKL. This CDR3 is 19 amino acids long. The V segment lost 0 bases and the J segment 2 bases; nucleotides outside the gene matches: 14.

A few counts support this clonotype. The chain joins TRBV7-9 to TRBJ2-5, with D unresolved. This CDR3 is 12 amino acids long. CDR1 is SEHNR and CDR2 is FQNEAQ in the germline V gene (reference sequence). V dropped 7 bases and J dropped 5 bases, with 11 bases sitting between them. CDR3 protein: CASTPAWETQYF. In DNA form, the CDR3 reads TGTGCCAGCACACCTGCTTGGGAGACCCAGTACTTC.

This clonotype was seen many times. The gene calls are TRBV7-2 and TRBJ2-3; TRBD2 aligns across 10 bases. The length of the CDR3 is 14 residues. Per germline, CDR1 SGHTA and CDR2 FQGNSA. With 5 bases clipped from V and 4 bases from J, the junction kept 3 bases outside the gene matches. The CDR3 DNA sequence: TGTGCCAGCAGCCCTAGCGGGAGTTCAGATACGCAGTATTTT. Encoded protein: CASSPSGSSDTQYF.

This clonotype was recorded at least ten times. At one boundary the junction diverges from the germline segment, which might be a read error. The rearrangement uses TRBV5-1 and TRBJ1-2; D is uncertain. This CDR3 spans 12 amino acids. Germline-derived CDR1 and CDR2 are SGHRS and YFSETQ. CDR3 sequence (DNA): TGTGCCAGCAGCTTGGAAGGGTCTGGCTACACCTTC. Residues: CASSLEGSGYTF.